The T cell receptor beta chain under discussion was sequenced for a study of shared clonotypes between healthy human individuals. TCRdb's table, derived via immunoSEQ multiplex PCR, lists solely in-frame clones and lacks some. This table has hundreds of thousands of clones, 90% to 97% appearing once. Study-level findings and limits: All-four-donor shared clonotypes had higher generation probabilities than non-shared clonotypes did. Around 5% of naive CD4 clonotypes were common to a handful of donors. As a rule, naive subsets had a larger estimated richness than memory subsets.

The CDR3 runs to 15 residues. Per the germline V gene, CDR1 is SGHNT and CDR2 is YYREEE (reference sequence). V trimming: 4 bases; J trimming: 5 bases; junction bases outside the gene matches: 9. Only CD45RO-negative cells positively selected for CCR7 counted as naive CD8 cells, so terminally differentiated effector memory CD45RA+ cells were excluded. Comment on this clone: Its antigen remains unidentified.

The chain combines TRBV5-4 with TRBJ2-7; 10 bases agree with TRBD1. Sequencing was done on a sample of naive CD8+ T cells sorted from blood. The TCR sequence derives from a woman aged 25 to 45 in good health. CDR3 region: CASSPGTGAIDEQYF. The CDR3 DNA sequence: TGTGCCAGCAGCCCAGGGACAGGGGCTATCGACGAGCAGTACTTC. The full variable domain, with the rest looked up from reference TRBV5-4 and TRBJ2-7, is ETGVTQSPTHLIKTRGQQVTLRCSSQSGHNTVSWYQQALGQGPQFIFQYYREEENGRGNFPPRFSGLQFPNYSSELNVNALELDDSALYLCASSPGTGAIDEQYFGPGTRLTVT.